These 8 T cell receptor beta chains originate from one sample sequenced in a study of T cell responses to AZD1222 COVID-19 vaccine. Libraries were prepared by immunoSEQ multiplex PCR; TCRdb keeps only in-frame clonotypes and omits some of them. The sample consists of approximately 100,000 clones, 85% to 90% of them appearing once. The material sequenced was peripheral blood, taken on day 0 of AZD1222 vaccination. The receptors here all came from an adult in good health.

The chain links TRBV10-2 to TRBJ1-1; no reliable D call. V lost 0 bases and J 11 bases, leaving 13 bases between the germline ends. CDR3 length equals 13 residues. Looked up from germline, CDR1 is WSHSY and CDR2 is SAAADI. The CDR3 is CASSESLEITAFF. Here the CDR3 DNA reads TGCGCCAGCAGTGAGTCTCTCGAAATTACCGCTTTCTTT.

CDR3: CASSYSGGRSYNEQFF. CDR3 coding DNA: TGTGCCAGCAGTTACAGTGGCGGGAGGTCCTACAATGAGCAGTTCTTC. The chain couples TRBV6-2 or TRBV6-3 to TRBJ2-1, with 8 nucleotides matching TRBD2. J lost 1 base, V lost 2 bases, and 4 bases had no gene match. From germline, CDR1 is MNHEY and CDR2 SVGEGT. The CDR3 loop spans 16 amino acids.

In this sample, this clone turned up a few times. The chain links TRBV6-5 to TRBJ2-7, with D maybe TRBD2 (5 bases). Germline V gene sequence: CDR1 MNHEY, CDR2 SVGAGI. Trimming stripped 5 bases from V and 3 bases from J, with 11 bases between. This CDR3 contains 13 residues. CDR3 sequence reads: CASSPGGFYEQYF. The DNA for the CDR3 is TGTGCCAGCAGTCCGGGCGGGTTCTACGAGCAGTACTTC.

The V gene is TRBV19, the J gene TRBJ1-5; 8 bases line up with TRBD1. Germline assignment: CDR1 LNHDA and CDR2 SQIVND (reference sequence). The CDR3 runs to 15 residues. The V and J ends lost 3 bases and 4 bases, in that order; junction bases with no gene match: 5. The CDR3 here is CASSMNRGFNQPQHF. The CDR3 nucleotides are TGTGCCAGTAGTATGAACAGGGGGTTTAATCAGCCCCAGCATTTT.

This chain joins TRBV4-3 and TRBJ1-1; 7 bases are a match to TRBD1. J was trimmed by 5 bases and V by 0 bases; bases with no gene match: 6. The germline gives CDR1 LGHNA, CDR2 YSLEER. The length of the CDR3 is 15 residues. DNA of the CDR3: TGCGCCAGCAGCCAAGATGTGACAGGGAGGACTGAAGCTTTCTTT. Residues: CASSQDVTGRTEAFF.

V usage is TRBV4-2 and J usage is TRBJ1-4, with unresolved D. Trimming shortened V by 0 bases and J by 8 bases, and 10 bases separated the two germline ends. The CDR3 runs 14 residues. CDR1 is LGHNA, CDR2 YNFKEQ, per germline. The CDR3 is CASSQDVRSEKLFF. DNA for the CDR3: TGTGCCAGCAGCCAAGATGTGCGGTCCGAAAAACTGTTTTTT.

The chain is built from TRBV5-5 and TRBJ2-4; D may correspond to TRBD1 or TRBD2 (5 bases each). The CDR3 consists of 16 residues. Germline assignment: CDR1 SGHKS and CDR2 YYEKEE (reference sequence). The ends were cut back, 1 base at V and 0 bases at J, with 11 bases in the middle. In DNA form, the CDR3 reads TGTGCCAGCAGCTTGTACGGGGACCTAGCCAAAAACATTCAGTACTTC. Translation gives CASSLYGDLAKNIQYF. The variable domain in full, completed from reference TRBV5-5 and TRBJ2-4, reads DAGVTQSPTHLIKTRGQQVTLRCSPISGHKSVSWYQQVLGQGPQFIFQYYEKEERGRGNFPDRFSARQFPNYSSELNVNALLLGDSALYLCASSLYGDLAKNIQYFGAGTRLSVL.

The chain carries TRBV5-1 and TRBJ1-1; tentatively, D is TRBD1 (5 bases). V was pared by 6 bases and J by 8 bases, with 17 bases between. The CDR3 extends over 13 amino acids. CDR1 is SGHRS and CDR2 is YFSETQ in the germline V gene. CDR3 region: CASTGTVNREAFF. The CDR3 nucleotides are TGCGCCAGCACGGGGACGGTGAATAGAGAAGCTTTCTTT.